This T cell receptor (beta chain) was identified during a study of blood T cell repertoires in COVID-19 (dated by TCRdb to the early 2020s). With regard to the full study: Collaborator samples came from the United States, Italy and Spain and covered acute and convalescent phases of COVID-19. Samples came from the ongoing ImmuneRACE study (first 160 participants) plus 1,254 subjects from 6 global collaborators. The sample metadata nearly always contained a de-identified subject ID, COVID-19 status, age in years and sex. Where available, HLA class I and class II types were obtained from metadata supplied by the sample provider rather than from assay-based typing. The repertoires were made available in a free public database intended to serve as a resource for research on the immune response to SARS-CoV-2. Deeply sampled blood TCRbeta repertoires from subjects exposed to, actively infected with, or recovered from COVID-19 were included in the dataset. The material from the prospective study consisted of cDNA or gDNA derived from T cells, B-cell-depleted T cells, or PBMCs. Summary of the overall study and its limitations: How much clinical and demographic metadata was included differed by source and by participant, and the metadata was provided uncurated.

CDR1 SGHRS and CDR2 YFSETQ are derived from the germline V gene. The cysteine opens and the phenylalanine closes a CDR3 of 17 amino acids. Only CDR3 DNA remains: 51 bases, in frame from the first base. V was cut back by 6 bases and J by 4 bases, leaving a gap of 24 bases between them. The immunoSEQ Assay, a bias-controlled multiplex PCR, was used to amplify TCRbeta CDR3 regions from genomic DNA. The authors' analysis ran thus. The number of nucleated cells in each sample was estimated from the amplification of reference gene primers within the assay. To quantify the absolute abundance of each unique TCRbeta CDR3 rearrangement, sequence reads were collapsed and filtered. For each sample, productive Simpson clonality was calculated by taking the square root of Simpson's diversity index across productive rearrangements. Sourced from immuneACCESS, this table was stored by TCRdb with only in-frame sequences that have V and J called. A share of the clones is absent; for the studies checked, an unresolved V gene accounts for under half, and the remainder has no known explanation. V and J calls and clone size are given by that table; D and trimming were obtained from the DNA. The sample profile shows over 100,000 clones; over 60% of them were found once. 1.5% to 2% of the sample lies in the top ten.

Each collaborating institution followed its own protocols to collect whole blood in K2EDTA tubes. For TCRbeta analysis, collaborators shipped samples in one of three forms: frozen whole blood, isolated PBMCs, or DNA extracted from either of those sample types. Concerning this clone: Its target antigen remains unknown. No quality values exist for individual bases; no much larger clone is one base distant.

The receptor's source is a woman aged 70-85 years with acute or convalescent COVID-19. The V and J segments used are TRBV5-1 and TRBJ2-3; the D gene is perhaps TRBD1, from 6 matching bases. What was sequenced was peripheral blood. The nucleotides are TGCGCCAGCAAGTCCCACTTAGGCCAGGGGATACCAGATACGCAGTATTTT. Its protein is CASKSHLGQGIPDTQYF.